This T cell receptor beta chain was sequenced during a study of blood T cells in healthy people across ages. Study-level points and caveats: Nothing was known about donor CMV status, and this possibly confounded expanded clonotype changes. There were more naive CD4+ cells and higher diversity in long-lived donors than in aged donors.

Comment on this clonotype: Its antigen is not known. The junction departs from germline at one end; a sequencing error may be responsible.

The sample providers were healthy Caucasian people from Russia, aged roughly 6 to 90. The second PCR ran roughly 6 to 12 cycles with a sample-barcoded 5' primer and J-beta primers. TCRdb used MiXCR to reprocess the 5' RACE reads, holding one entry per CDR3 protein. This table holds roughly 1.5 million distinct CDR3 sequences, 42% found once. Specimen: blood. This sequence was found in a woman aged 18-30 years in good health.

The CDR3 loop is CASSSDRGLFYCYTF. The CDR3 bases are TGTGCCAGCAGTTCGGACAGGGGGTTGTTCTATTGCTACACCTTC. The chain has TRBV6-5 and TRBJ1-2, with TRBD1 identical over 10 bases. The CDR3 length is 15 residues. Germline loops: CDR1 MNHEY, CDR2 SVGAGI.